This T cell receptor beta chain was identified in a study of shared clonotypes between healthy human individuals. When replicate PCRs were run on sorted subsets, they used around 0.2 ug DNA, about 30,000 T cell genomes. Sequencing was performed with immunoSEQ multiplex PCR; in TCRdb, only in-frame clones are kept and a portion is missing. The data show nearly 2 million clones, about 95% seen once. Terminally differentiated effector memory CD45RA+ cells were excluded from the naive CD8 cells, which were CD45RO-negative and positively selected for CCR7. A remark on this clone: The sample carries other DNA sequences with the same CDR3.

The CDR3 is 14 amino acids. With V trimmed by 4 bases and J by 4 bases, 5 bases remained unmatched. Germline V lookup: CDR1 MNHEY, CDR2 SMNVEV (reference sequence). The sample taken for sequencing was naive CD8+ T cells sorted from blood. This clonotype was obtained from a man younger than 35 in good health. V usage is TRBV27 and J usage is TRBJ2-5; 8 positions match TRBD1. The CDR3, as DNA: TGTGCCAGCAGTTCCACAGGGGGTGCAGAGACCCAGTACTTC. Protein product: CASSSTGGAETQYF.